This T cell receptor (beta chain) was documented in a study of T cells in women clearing cervical HPV infection. Overall study: Cases' blood sampling followed lesion detection by median approximately 150 days (90 to 200). Study findings and constraints: CIN3+ cases had significantly higher TCR richness than controls; evenness did not differ. Cases carried less TRBV6-7 than controls: 0.11% versus 0.16%. Combining TCR richness with V gene abundances gave 0.65 to 0.85 AUC.

Trimming stripped 0 bases from V and 2 bases from J, with 2 bases between. Germline CDR1 reads KGHSH; CDR2 reads LQKENI. The CDR3 is made up of 13 amino acids. Some clones are missing from TCRdb's copy, which holds only in-frame ones; the method was immunoSEQ multiplex PCR. The sample totals under 45,000 clones; its top ten clones hold about 1.5%. Regarding this clone: The antigen is unknown. The DNA ends 3 residues before the CDR3 does, and the rest of the CDR3 is filled in from the germline J gene.

The chain combines TRBV18 with TRBJ1-3; no firm D call. Material: blood buffy coat. The TCR originated in a woman between 18 and 69 years old with a cervical HPV16 infection that either progressed to CIN3+ or cleared (not recorded which). CDR3 region: CASSPPAGNTIYF. CDR3 DNA, as far as it was read: TGTGCCAGCTCACCACCCGCTGGAAACACC.